This T cell receptor beta chain was sequenced for a study of cytomegalovirus exposure and HLA in healthy donors (TCRdb year 2017). Study-wide context: An earlier analysis of 587 of the donors reported around 280 Gb of sequence data and 117 million unique TCR beta sequences obtained from around 190 million T cells. In the later analysis, no new phenotypic data were used to find candidate immune exposures; instead, reliance was placed on TCR beta sequences and their occurrence across donors. Donor age, sex, ethnicity and CMV serostatus were collected together with the repertoire data. In a later analysis, previously published TCR beta repertoires from fewer than 750 donors were re-analyzed and high-resolution HLA genotyping was added so that TCR occurrence patterns could be studied. An earlier analysis of around 640 of the donors used high-throughput TCR beta sequencing to judge whether each TCR beta V gene segment behaved as functional or pseudogenic. An early release that covered several hundred HLA-typed donors contained approximately 300 gigabases of sequencing data and about 84 million unique TCR sequences. High-throughput TCR immunosequencing, statistical association of individual TCRs with disease status, and machine learning were combined to predict cytomegalovirus infection status. Along with the approximately 700-subject first cohort, a separate validation cohort of about 110 different subjects was used. Among about 400 genotyped donors of the cohort, an average of about 220,000 unique TCR beta nucleotide sequences was sequenced per donor, of which 15% to 20% were non-productive. HLA typing included class I and class II loci at four-digit resolution. The T cell repertoires of under 750 subjects were profiled by immunosequencing and related to cytomegalovirus serostatus. Of the approximately 400 genotyped donors, over 70% fell in the genetic ancestry cluster associated with self-reported Caucasian donors. Typing coverage differed by locus: A, B, C, DRB1 and DQB1 were typed in roughly 620-630 donors, DQA1 in 500 to 550, DPA1 in 600 to 610, and DPB1 in 400 to 490. All discovery cohort repertoires had been generated using a single sequencing platform. The study aimed to test whether cataloging public T cell receptors could reveal signatures of past pathogen exposure. Four to six DR-DQ haplotypes were handled as single units for association and clustering because linkage in the cohort was strong. A later genetic analysis used genome-wide SNP genotypes for about 60% of the roughly 700 donors, treating that subset as a discovery cohort.

Remarks on this clone: Its antigen remains unidentified. Within one base of it there is no much larger clone, and no base qualities were kept.

Library preparation used the immunoSEQ multiplex PCR assay. For the multiplex PCR, a mixture combining 60 forward primers for TCR Vbeta segments and 13 reverse primers for TCR Jbeta segments was used. A multiplex PCR assay on genomic DNA amplified the CDR3 region of rearranged TCR beta genes. The Illumina HiSeq System was used to sequence the amplified TCR beta libraries as 87-base-pair reads. Per the original workflow: In a later analysis, approximately 74 million unique TCR beta chains were counted across the 690 or so repertoires, and about 9.9 million of these chains were shared by at least two donors. A nearest-neighbor algorithm error-corrected the raw reads and collapsed the reads into unique sequences, merging closely related sequences to remove PCR and sequencing errors. CDR3 sequences were aligned to IMGT reference sequences to assign V, D and J gene segments. For a sequence to be retained, at least a six-nucleotide match to both a V gene segment and a J gene segment was required. Rearrangements were classified as productive when the CDR3 lacked stop codons and remained in frame with V and J, and all other rearrangements were classified as non-productive. CDR3 was defined according to IMGT convention as the region running from the second conserved V-encoded cysteine to the conserved J-encoded phenylalanine. The earlier analysis of about 590 of the donors excluded sequences that lacked an unambiguous match to a single V gene segment. In an earlier analysis of several hundred of the donors, V segments were called functional above 56.7% productive rearrangements and were called segregating when the between-donor standard deviation exceeded 5%. A statistical classification framework was built to diagnose cytomegalovirus status from the catalog of TCR beta chain sequences. In a later analysis, V and J genes were assigned by comparing TCR nucleotide sequences against IMGT/GENE-DB human TR gene sequences. Using the TCRdist pipeline, a later analysis assigned CDR3 sequences along with most-parsimonious VDJ recombination scenarios. A later analysis defined each TCR beta chain by its CDR3 amino acid sequence plus V-gene family, and excluded reads lacking a unique V-gene family. To address suspected cross-contamination and a sequencing artifact, a later analysis removed 550 to 750 highly shared, low-generation-probability nucleotide sequences. In a later analysis, a clonal expansion index for each public chain was calculated from normalized within-repertoire ranks of inferred template counts. In a later analysis, generation probabilities were computed with a VDJ recombination model fitted to out-of-frame rearrangements, and the resulting probabilities were checked against IGoR. In a later analysis, hypergeometric tests were used to score TCR-TCR, TCR-HLA and TCR-CMV co-occurrence, with a repertoire-size bias correction applied to TCR pairs. In a later analysis, false discovery rates were estimated by permuting HLA or CMV assignments 20 times. A later analysis grouped co-occurring TCRs with DBSCAN, adding TCRdist sequence similarity when clustering within HLA-allele-positive subsets. Repertoires with fewer than 30,000 or more than 120,000 public chains, plus five repertoires with anomalous nucleotide sharing, were excluded from co-occurrence clustering. The immuneACCESS repertoire file appears here via TCRdb, limited to in-frame rearrangements. These files lack a portion of the clones; in checked studies, under half of the deficit traces to unresolved V genes, and the cause of the others is not known. That table gives V, J and clone size, and the DNA gave D and trimming. The sample table contains around 130,000 clones; only one count was recorded for around 77% of them. The ten largest make up roughly 1.8% of the sample.

On the study overall, not on this receptor specifically: In a later genetic analysis, a missense DCLRE1C variant was associated with V-gene and J-gene trimming of TCR beta chains, and the association was replicated in an independent cohort. HLA typing was unavailable for some donors at each locus, so association tests used only the typed subset. In the study, around 160 TCR beta chains were listed as associated with cytomegalovirus. Most CMV-associated TCR beta chains appeared to be HLA-restricted in a later analysis, and the HLA associations seemed to be driven largely by CMV exposure. According to the authors, the approach could potentially be generalized to other disease states and immunological phenotypes. A further reported finding was that TCR beta sequences accurately predicted the HLA-A and HLA-B alleles for most subjects in the first cohort. The 87-base-pair reads could not distinguish some IMGT-functional V segments, including TRBV6-2 and TRBV6-3, so those segments were excluded. In a later analysis, 16,951 TCR beta sequences were associated with specific HLA alleles at a false discovery rate of 0.05. Several of the top co-occurrence clusters appeared to be linked to parvovirus B19, influenza, CMV and Epstein-Barr virus, according to a later analysis. Broadly in line with IMGT annotations, most TCR beta V segments showed up in productive rearrangements about 87% or about 30% of the time in an earlier analysis of 587 of the donors. CMV serostatus was the only immune exposure information available for the cohort. Fewer than 20 rarely observed V segments, including chromosome 9 orphons, were excluded from the earlier analysis of approximately 500 of the donors because counts were too low. Cytomegalovirus status was reported to be diagnosed by the classifier with high specificity and sensitivity in both the original and validation cohorts. While some public TCRs were present in many individuals, most TCR sequences turned up only very rarely across donors. Compared with the approximately 720-donor mean, donors in an Asian-associated ancestry cluster had fewer N-insertions in productive TCRs, according to a later genetic analysis. The sequencing pipeline was judged likely to have produced a cluster of highly shared sequence variants as a technical artifact. A later analysis found that HLA-associated TCR beta chains were more clonally expanded and had lower generation probabilities than equally common non-associated chains. Linkage disequilibrium might explain the correlated functional status among segregating V segments, but an unknown experimental factor could not be excluded. Strong co-occurrence of HLA alleles, especially DR and DQ, made assigning TCR associations to individual alleles difficult. In vitro tests confirmed that a few of the cytomegalovirus-associated TCR beta chains recognize cytomegalovirus antigens. Only TCR beta chains were sequenced in this cohort, and the absence of alpha or paired-chain data limited detectable features. Roughly uniform sequencing depth across donors was assumed in presence/absence analyses, although this assumption may not hold. In a later analysis, the rate of TCR association differed among HLA loci, with DRB1 alleles having the most associated TCRs and HLA-C alleles having the fewest.

The cohort was made up of approximately 670 healthy bone marrow donors. Cohort members were all nominally healthy when sampled, although unrecorded immune exposures were likely present. The donor tested CMV seronegative, placing the donor among the approximately 360 seronegative members of the cohort. Each donor provided a peripheral blood sample, and peripheral blood mononuclear cells were used for TCR beta sequencing. Genomic DNA extraction from the blood cell samples was performed with the Qiagen DNeasy Blood Extraction Kit. V loses 5 bases, J loses 7 bases, and the germline ends lie 9 bases apart. Reading the germline V gene (reference sequence) gives CDR1 SEHNR and CDR2 FQNEAQ. Taken from cysteine to phenylalanine, the CDR3 has 11 residues. Only the CDR3 DNA is retained, 33 bases long and in frame from the first base.

The clonotype comes from a woman in her forties or fifties in good health and CMV-seronegative. The chain is assembled from TRBV7-9 and TRBJ2-7; the D gene is not confidently resolved. The specimen was PBMCs. The nucleotide sequence reads as follows: TGTGCCAGCAGCCCCCAGACTGAGCAGTACTTC. This is translated as CASSPQTEQYF.